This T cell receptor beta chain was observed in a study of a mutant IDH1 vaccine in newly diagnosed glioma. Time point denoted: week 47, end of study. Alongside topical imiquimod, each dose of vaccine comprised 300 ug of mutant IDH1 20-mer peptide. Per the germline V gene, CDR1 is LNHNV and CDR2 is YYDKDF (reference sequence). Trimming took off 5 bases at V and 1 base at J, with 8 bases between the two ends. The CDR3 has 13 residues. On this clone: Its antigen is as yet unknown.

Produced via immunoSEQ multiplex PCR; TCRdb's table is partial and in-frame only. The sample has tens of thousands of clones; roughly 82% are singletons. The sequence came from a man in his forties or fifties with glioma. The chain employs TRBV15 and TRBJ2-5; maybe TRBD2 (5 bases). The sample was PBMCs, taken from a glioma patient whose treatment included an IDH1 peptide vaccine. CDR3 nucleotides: TGTGCCACCAGCCTGGGGAGCCAAGAGACCCAGTACTTC. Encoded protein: CATSLGSQETQYF.